A selection of T cell receptor beta chains follows, all from one sample in a study of T cell repertoires in aging, cancer and after chemotherapy. A single record per CDR3 protein comes from TCRdb applying MiXCR to the multiplex PCR reads. The table lists 4,000 to 5,500 distinct CDR3 sequences, approximately 33% of them singletons. Material: blood. These receptors all stem from a human donor with a blood cancer. The CDR3 runs from the conserved cysteine through the conserved F or W. D genes are given only for firm matches. Clone size is stated in some rows and not others, as once, few, many or a class when expanded.

>few|TRBJ1-4|.|TRBV6-5
CASSYLGETNEKLFF
TGTGCCAGCAGTTACCTGGGCGAAACTAATGAAAAACTGTTTTTT
>.|TRBJ1-2|.|TRBV5-5
CASSLDLVGGTGYTF
TGTGCCAGCAGCTTAGATCTGGTGGGGGGGACAGGCTACACCTTC
>.|TRBJ2-6|TRBD2|TRBV11-1
CASSLTSAGANVLTF
TGTGCCAGCAGCCTGACTAGCGCTGGGGCCAACGTCCTGACTTTC
>.|TRBJ2-7|TRBD1|TRBV27
CASSFLGQGSHEQYF
TGTGCCAGCAGTTTCCTAGGACAGGGGTCCCACGAGCAGTACTTC
>few|TRBJ2-5|TRBD2|TRBV4-2
CASSQDRKRGEETQYF
TGTGCCAGCAGCCAAGATCGTAAGCGGGGGGAAGAGACCCAGTACTTC
>few|TRBJ2-7|TRBD1|TRBV18
CASSTGTGNEQYF
TGTGCCAGCTCAACAGGGACAGGGAACGAGCAGTACTTC
>.|TRBJ1-4|.|TRBV13
CASSLGVTNEKLFF
TGTGCCAGCTCCCTAGGGGTAACTAATGAAAAACTGTTTTTT
>.|TRBJ2-7|TRBD2|TRBV18
CASSPTSGAYYEQYF
TGTGCCAGCTCACCAACTAGCGGAGCCTACTACGAGCAGTACTTC
>.|TRBJ2-2|.|TRBV7-6
CASSLDAGVDTGELFF
TGTGCCAGCAGCTTAGACGCAGGGGTAGACACCGGGGAGCTGTTTTTT
>.|TRBJ1-5|TRBD1|TRBV19
CASRRDREWTQPQHF
TGTGCCAGTAGGAGGGACAGGGAATGGACTCAGCCCCAGCATTTT
>.|TRBJ2-5|TRBD1|TRBV6-2/TRBV6-3
CASSERGGQGPSTKSKTQYF
TGTGCCAGCAGTGAACGAGGGGGACAGGGGCCATCTACCAAGTCAAAGACCCAGTACTTC
>.|TRBJ1-6|.|TRBV6-5
CASSITRKPYNSPLHF
TGTGCCAGCAGTATCACCCGCAAGCCCTATAATTCACCCCTCCACTTT
>.|TRBJ2-5|.|TRBV5-1
CASSLGGMIGTQYF
TGCGCCAGCAGCTTGGGTGGTATGATTGGGACCCAGTACTTC
>.|TRBJ2-1|TRBD1|TRBV12-3/TRBV12-4
CASSKTGAFYNEQFF
TGTGCCAGCAGCAAGACAGGGGCCTTCTACAATGAGCAGTTCTTC
>medium-sized|TRBJ1-1|.|TRBV29-1
CSVQTQGGTEAFF
TGCAGCGTTCAAACCCAGGGAGGCACTGAAGCTTTCTTT
>few|TRBJ1-6|TRBD1|TRBV6-9
CASILTRPGTGGFYSPLHF
TGTGCCAGCATTCTAACCCGCCCCGGGACAGGGGGATTTTATTCACCCCTCCACTTT
>.|TRBJ2-7|TRBD1|TRBV20-1
CSVSPGQGLPLGQYF
TGCAGTGTTAGCCCGGGACAGGGGCTCCCGCTAGGGCAGTACTTC
>large|TRBJ2-7|.|TRBV29-1
CSVNLAGRSYEQYF
TGCAGCGTTAATTTGGCCGGCAGATCCTACGAGCAGTACTTC
>.|TRBJ2-7|.|TRBV5-6
CASSLALGLFYEQYF
TGCGCCAGCAGCTTGGCCCTAGGGTTGTTCTACGAGCAGTACTTC
>.|TRBJ1-2|.|TRBV6-5
CASQDGGKMHYGYTF
TGTGCCAGCCAAGATGGGGGGAAAATGCACTATGGCTACACCTTC
>.|TRBJ1-6|.|TRBV4-3
CASSQDGAEDSPLHF
TGCGCCAGCAGCCAAGATGGGGCAGAGGATTCACCCCTCCACTTT
>.|TRBJ2-7|TRBD1|TRBV6-5
CASRYRGQDSYEQYF
TGTGCCAGCAGGTACAGGGGGCAGGATTCGTACGAGCAGTACTTC
>once|TRBJ1-2|.|TRBV4-2
CASSQVDPQGYTF
TGTGCCAGCAGCCAAGTGGACCCTCAAGGCTACACCTTC
>.|TRBJ2-7|TRBD1|TRBV7-6
CASSLRVRGHATSYEQYF
TGTGCCAGCAGCTTACGAGTCAGGGGGCACGCTACTTCCTACGAGCAGTACTTC
>few|TRBJ2-1|TRBD2|TRBV6-6
CASSRTSGESYEQFF
TGTGCCAGCAGCCGGACTAGCGGGGAGTCCTATGAGCAGTTCTTC
>.|TRBJ2-3|.|TRBV12-3/TRBV12-4
CASSLALTGPPFTQYF
TGTGCCAGCAGTTTAGCGCTAACAGGGCCCCCATTTACGCAGTATTTT
>.|TRBJ1-3|.|TRBV6-5
CASSYSGSSGNTIYF
TGTGCCAGCAGTTACAGCGGGAGCTCTGGAAACACCATATATTTT
>few|TRBJ2-7|TRBD2|TRBV10-3
CAIGAASGGGQYF
TGTGCCATCGGAGCGGCTAGCGGGGGCGGGCAGTACTTC